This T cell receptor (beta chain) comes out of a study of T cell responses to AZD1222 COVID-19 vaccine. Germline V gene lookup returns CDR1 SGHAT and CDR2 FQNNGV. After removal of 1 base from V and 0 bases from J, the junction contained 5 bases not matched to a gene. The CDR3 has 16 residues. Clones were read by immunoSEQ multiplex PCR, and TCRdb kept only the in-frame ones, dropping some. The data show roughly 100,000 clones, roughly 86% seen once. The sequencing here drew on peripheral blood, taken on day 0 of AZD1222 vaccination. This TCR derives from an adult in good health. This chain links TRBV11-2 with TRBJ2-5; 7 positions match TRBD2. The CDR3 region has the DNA TGTGCCAGCAGCTTAGGGGTTAGCGGGTACCAAGAGACCCAGTACTTC. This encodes CASSLGVSGYQETQYF. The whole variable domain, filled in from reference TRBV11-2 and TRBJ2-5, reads EAGVAQSPRYKIIEKRQSVAFWCNPISGHATLYWYQQILGQGPKLLIQFQNNGVVDDSQLPKDRFSAERLKGVDSTLKIQPAKLEDSAVYLCASSLGVSGYQETQYFGPGTRLLVL.